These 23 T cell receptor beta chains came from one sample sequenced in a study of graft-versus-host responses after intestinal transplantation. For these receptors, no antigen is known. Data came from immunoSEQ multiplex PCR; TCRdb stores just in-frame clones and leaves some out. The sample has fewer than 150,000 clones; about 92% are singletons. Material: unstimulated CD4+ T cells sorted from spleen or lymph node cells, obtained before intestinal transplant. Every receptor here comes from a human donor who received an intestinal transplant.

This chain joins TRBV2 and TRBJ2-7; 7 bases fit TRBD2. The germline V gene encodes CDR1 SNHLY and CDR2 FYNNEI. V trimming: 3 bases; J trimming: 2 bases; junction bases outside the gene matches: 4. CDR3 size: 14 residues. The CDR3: CASSEGTTPYEQYF. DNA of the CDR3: TGTGCCAGCAGTGAGGGGACTACACCCTACGAGCAGTACTTC.

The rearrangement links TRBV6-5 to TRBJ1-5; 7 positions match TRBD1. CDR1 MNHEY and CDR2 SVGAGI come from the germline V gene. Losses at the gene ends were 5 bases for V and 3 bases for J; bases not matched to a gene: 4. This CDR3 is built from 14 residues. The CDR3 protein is CASSEQGNNQPQHF. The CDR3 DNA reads TGTGCCAGCAGTGAACAGGGGAACAATCAGCCCCAGCATTTT.

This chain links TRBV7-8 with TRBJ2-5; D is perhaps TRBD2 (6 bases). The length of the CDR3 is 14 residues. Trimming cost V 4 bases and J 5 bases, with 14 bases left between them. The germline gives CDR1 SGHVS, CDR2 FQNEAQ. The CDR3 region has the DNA TGTGCCAGCAGCTCACAACGGAGGGGCGAGACCCAGTACTTC. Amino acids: CASSSQRRGETQYF.

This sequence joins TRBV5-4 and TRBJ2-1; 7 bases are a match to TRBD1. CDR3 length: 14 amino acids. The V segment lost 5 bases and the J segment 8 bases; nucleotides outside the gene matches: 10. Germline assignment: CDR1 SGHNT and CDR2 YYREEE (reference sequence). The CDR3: CASRLQGVSDEQFF. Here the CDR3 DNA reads TGTGCCAGCAGGCTCCAGGGGGTTAGCGATGAGCAGTTCTTC. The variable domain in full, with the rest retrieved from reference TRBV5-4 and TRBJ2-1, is ETGVTQSPTHLIKTRGQQVTLRCSSQSGHNTVSWYQQALGQGPQFIFQYYREEENGRGNFPPRFSGLQFPNYSSELNVNALELDDSALYLCASRLQGVSDEQFFGPGTRLTVL.

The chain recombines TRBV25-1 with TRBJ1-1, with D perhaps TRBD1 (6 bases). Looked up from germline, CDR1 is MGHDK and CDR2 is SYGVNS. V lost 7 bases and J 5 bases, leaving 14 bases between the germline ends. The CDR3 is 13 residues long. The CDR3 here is CASTEGGGTEAFF. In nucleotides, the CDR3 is TGTGCCAGCACCGAAGGGGGGGGGACTGAAGCTTTCTTT. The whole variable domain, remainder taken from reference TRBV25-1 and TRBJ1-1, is EADIYQTPRYLVIGTGKKITLECSQTMGHDKMYWYQQDPGMELHLIHYSYGVNSTEKGDLSSESTVSRIRTEHFPLTLESARPSHTSQYLCASTEGGGTEAFFGQGTRLTVV.

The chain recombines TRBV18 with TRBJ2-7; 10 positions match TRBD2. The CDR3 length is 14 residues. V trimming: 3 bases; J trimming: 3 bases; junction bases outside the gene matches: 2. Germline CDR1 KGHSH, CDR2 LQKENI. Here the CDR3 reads CASSPGLADYEQYF. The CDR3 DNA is TGTGCCAGCTCACCCGGACTAGCGGACTACGAGCAGTACTTC.

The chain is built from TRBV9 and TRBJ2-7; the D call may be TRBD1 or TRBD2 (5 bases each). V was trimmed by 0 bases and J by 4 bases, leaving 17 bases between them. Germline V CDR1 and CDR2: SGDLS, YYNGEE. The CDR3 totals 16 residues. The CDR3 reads CASSVAMGEVYYEQYF. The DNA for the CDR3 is TGTGCCAGCAGCGTAGCTATGGGGGAAGTCTATTACGAGCAGTACTTC.

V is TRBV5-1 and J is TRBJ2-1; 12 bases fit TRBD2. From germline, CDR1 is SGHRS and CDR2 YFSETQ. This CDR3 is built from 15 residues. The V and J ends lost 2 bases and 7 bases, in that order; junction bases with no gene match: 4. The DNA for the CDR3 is TGCGCCAGCAGCTTTCTAGCGGGGGGGCCGAATGAGCAGTTCTTC. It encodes CASSFLAGGPNEQFF.

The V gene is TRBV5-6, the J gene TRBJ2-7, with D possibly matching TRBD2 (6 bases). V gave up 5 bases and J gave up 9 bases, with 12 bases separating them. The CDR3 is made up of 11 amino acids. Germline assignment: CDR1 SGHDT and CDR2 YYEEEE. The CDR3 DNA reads TGTGCCAGCAGTTCCCATAGCGGGCAGTACTTC. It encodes CASSSHSGQYF.

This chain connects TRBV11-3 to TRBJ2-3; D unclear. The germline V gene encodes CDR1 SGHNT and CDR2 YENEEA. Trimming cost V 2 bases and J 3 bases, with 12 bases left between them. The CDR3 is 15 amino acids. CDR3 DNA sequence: TGTGCCAGCAGCTTACCTGGGGTAGGGACAGATACGCAGTATTTT. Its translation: CASSLPGVGTDTQYF.

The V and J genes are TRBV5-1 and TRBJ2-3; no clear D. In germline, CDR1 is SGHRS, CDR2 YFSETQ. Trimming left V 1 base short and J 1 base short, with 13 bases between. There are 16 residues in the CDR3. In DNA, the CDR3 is TGCGCCAGCAGCTTGTTAAGGGAAAGGGGCACAGATACGCAGTATTTT. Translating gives CASSLLRERGTDTQYF.

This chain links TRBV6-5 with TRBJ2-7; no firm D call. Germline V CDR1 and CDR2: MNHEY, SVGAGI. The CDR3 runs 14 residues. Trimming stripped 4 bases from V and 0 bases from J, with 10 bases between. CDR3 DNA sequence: TGTGCCAGCAGTTTGGATGCCCTCTCCTACGAGCAGTACTTC. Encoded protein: CASSLDALSYEQYF.

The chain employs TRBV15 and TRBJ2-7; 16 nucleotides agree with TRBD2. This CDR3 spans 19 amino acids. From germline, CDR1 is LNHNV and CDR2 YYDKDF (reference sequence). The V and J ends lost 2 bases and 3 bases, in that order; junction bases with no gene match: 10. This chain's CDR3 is CATSRRLGTSGGVFYEQYF. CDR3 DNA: TGTGCCACCAGCAGACGCCTTGGGACTAGCGGGGGGGTGTTCTACGAGCAGTACTTC.

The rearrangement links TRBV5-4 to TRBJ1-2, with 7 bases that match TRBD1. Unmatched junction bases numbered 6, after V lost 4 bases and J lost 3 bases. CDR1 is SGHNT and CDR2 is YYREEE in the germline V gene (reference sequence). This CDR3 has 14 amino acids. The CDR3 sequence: CASSRPGQDYGYTF. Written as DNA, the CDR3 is TGTGCCAGCAGCAGACCCGGACAGGACTATGGCTACACCTTC.

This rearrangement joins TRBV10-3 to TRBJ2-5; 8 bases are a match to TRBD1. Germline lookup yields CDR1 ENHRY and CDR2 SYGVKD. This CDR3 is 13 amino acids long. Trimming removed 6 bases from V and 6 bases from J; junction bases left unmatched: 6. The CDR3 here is CAIRTQGAKTQYF. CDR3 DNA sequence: TGTGCCATCAGGACCCAGGGGGCTAAGACCCAGTACTTC.

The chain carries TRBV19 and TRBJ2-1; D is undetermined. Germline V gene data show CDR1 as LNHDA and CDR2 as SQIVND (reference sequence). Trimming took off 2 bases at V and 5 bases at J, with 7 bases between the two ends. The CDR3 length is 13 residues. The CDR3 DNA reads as TGTGCCAGTAGTATATACCGGGACAATGAGCAGTTCTTC. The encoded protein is CASSIYRDNEQFF.

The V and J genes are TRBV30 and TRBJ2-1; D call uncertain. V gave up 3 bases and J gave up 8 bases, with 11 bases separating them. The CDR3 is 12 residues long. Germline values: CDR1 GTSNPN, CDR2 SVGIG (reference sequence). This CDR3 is CAWSPRLHEQFF. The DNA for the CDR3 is TGTGCCTGGAGCCCCCGGCTTCATGAGCAGTTCTTC.

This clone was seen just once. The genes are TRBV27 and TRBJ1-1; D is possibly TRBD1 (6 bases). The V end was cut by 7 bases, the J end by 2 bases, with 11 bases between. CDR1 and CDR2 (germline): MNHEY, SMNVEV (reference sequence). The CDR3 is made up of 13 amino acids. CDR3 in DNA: TGTGCCAGCATGTACAGGGTCAACACTGAAGCTTTCTTT. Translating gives CASMYRVNTEAFF.

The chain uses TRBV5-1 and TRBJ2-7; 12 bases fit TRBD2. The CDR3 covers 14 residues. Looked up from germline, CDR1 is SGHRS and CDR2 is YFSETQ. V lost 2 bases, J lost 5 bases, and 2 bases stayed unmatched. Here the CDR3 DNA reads TGCGCCAGCAGCTTTCTAGCGGGGGGGCACGAGCAGTACTTC. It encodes CASSFLAGGHEQYF.

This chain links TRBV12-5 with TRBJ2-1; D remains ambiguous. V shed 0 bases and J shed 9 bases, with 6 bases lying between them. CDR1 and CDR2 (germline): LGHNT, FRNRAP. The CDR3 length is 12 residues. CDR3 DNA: TGTGCTAGTGGTTTGGTAAAGGGTGAGCAGTTCTTC. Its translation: CASGLVKGEQFF.

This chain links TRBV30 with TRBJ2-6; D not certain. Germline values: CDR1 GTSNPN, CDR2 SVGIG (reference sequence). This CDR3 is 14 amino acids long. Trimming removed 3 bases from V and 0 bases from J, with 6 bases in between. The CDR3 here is CAWRANSGANVLTF. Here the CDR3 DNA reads TGTGCCTGGAGAGCAAACTCTGGGGCCAACGTCCTGACTTTC.

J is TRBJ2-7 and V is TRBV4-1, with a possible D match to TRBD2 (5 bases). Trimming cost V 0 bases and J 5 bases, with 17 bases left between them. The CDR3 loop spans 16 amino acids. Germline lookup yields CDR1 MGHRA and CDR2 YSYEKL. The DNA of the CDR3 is TGCGCCAGCAGCCAAGATCGGGGAAGGGTAAAGAACGAGCAGTACTTC. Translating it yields CASSQDRGRVKNEQYF.

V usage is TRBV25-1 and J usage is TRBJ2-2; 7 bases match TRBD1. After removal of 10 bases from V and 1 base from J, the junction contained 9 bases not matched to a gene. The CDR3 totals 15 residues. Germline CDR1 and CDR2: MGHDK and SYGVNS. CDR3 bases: TGTGCCACTACTCTCAGGGGGATGAACACCGGGGAGCTGTTTTTT. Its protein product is CATTLRGMNTGELFF.